The source of this TCR beta chain is a study of cytomegalovirus exposure and HLA in healthy donors. Study results and limitations: An analysis done earlier found most TCR beta V segments productive about 90% or about 30% of the time. In all likelihood, a cluster of highly shared sequence variants was a sequencing artifact. The study put some 150 TCR beta chains on its list as cytomegalovirus-associated.

In the case of this clone: Its antigen is unknown.

Germline trimming cut 4 bases from V and 3 bases from J; bases unmatched to any gene: 9. The CDR3 totals 16 residues. Germline V lookup: CDR1 SGHRS, CDR2 YFSETQ. The PCR employed 60 Vbeta primers together with 13 Jbeta primers. Profiled with immunoSEQ multiplex PCR; TCRdb holds only in-frame clones, not every one. The sample includes around 210,000 clones, 78% of them seen just once. What was sequenced was PBMCs. The chain carries TRBV5-1 and TRBJ1-4; TRBD1 aligns across 7 bases. The TCR sequence derives from a boy younger than 18 in good health and CMV-seronegative. The CDR3 spells CASSGATGVPNEKLFF. CDR3 DNA: TGCGCCAGCAGCGGAGCCACAGGGGTACCTAATGAAAAACTGTTTTTT. Supplemented by reference TRBV5-1 and TRBJ1-4, the full variable domain reads KAGVTQTPRYLIKTRGQQVTLSCSPISGHRSVSWYQQTPGQGLQFLFEYFSETQRNKGNFPGRFSGRQFSNSRSEMNVSTLELGDSALYLCASSGATGVPNEKLFFGSGTQLSVL.